This T cell receptor beta chain came from a study of blood T cell repertoires in COVID-19. Across the study: The analysed material was cDNA or gDNA that came from T cells, B-cell-depleted T cells, or PBMCs.

The assay was immunoSEQ multiplex PCR, and TCRdb's table has in-frame clones only and misses some. The data show fewer than 60,000 clones, roughly 85% seen once. J lost 3 bases, V lost 5 bases, and 5 bases had no gene match. This CDR3 comprises 14 residues. The germline V gene has CDR1 LNHDA and CDR2 SQIVND (reference sequence). This chain connects TRBV19 to TRBJ2-7; 9 bases agree with TRBD2. The origin of this receptor is a man in his 60s with acute or convalescent COVID-19. Sequenced sample: peripheral blood. In nucleotides, the CDR3 is TGTGCCAGTAGTTCGAAGACTAGCGGCTACGAGCAGTACTTC. This codes for CASSSKTSGYEQYF.